The clone carrying this T cell receptor (beta chain) is a singleton in its sample. Its specificity is unknown. In the naive CD8 group, cells lacked CD45RO and were positively selected for CCR7, so terminally differentiated effector memory CD45RA+ cells were left out. About 30,000 T cell genomes (around 200 ng DNA) went into each sorted-subset replicate. Using immunoSEQ multiplex PCR, the repertoire was profiled, and TCRdb retains in-frame clones only, with some absent. In the table there are about 700,000 clones, about 91% of which are singletons. The sample originates from a study of shared clonotypes between healthy human individuals. Study context: Contributing individuals were two females and three males aged 18 to 49. Study results and limitations: When naive CD4 clonotypes were compared across several donors, 4% to 6.5% were shared. Across subsets, estimated richness was generally greater for naive than for memory populations.

The CDR3 has 14 amino acids. Germline values: CDR1 SGHAT, CDR2 FQNNGV. Trimming left V 5 bases short and J 2 bases short, with 13 bases between. The receptor was isolated from a man under 40 in good health. The chain couples TRBV11-2 to TRBJ2-7; D remains ambiguous. Specimen: naive CD8+ T cells sorted from blood. The CDR3 bases are TGTGCCAGCAGCAGGACGCAAAGGCCCTACGAGCAGTACTTC. Encoded protein: CASSRTQRPYEQYF.